This T cell receptor (beta chain) is drawn from a study of cytomegalovirus exposure and HLA in healthy donors. On this clone: Its target is not known.

CDR3 length: 16 amino acids. After removal of 3 bases from V and 5 bases from J, the junction contained 6 bases not matched to a gene. The germline CDR1 and CDR2 sequences are MRHNA and SNTAGT. Primers for the PCR totalled 60 Vbeta and 13 Jbeta. TCRdb's copy holds only in-frame clones and misses some; the assay was immunoSEQ multiplex PCR. The table records 80,000 to 100,000 clones, approximately 73% of them present only once. The study, taken as a whole, reports: Testing in vitro showed a few CMV-associated chains specific for CMV antigens. It is likely that the observed cluster of highly shared sequence variants was a sequencing artifact.

The sequence was collected from a man aged 35 to 55 in good health and CMV-seronegative. The rearrangement uses TRBV6-4 and TRBJ2-1, with 11 bases that match TRBD1. Sequenced material: PBMCs. In nucleotides, the CDR3 is TGTGCCAGCAGTGAATCCGGGACAGGGGGGCACAATGAGCAGTTCTTC. Translated: CASSESGTGGHNEQFF.